Listed below are T cell receptor beta chains from one sample, sequenced in a study of somatic mutations in cytotoxic T cells in rheumatoid arthritis. TCRdb's table, derived via immunoSEQ multiplex PCR, lists solely in-frame clones and lacks some. Seen here are about 15,000 clones, approximately 84% observed once, and the top ten hold approximately 19%. The sample taken for sequencing was CD8+ T cells sorted from blood. The origin of the receptors is an adult with rheumatoid arthritis. Both conserved end residues are part of each CDR3. A D gene is named only where the DNA matches it firmly. Some rows mark clone size as missing; the rest say once, few, many or name a class of expanded clone.

D gene: .; V gene: TRBV28; J gene: TRBJ2-7; clone size: .; CDR3 DNA: TGTGCCAGCAGTTTGGGACACCTCCGGGACGAGCAGTACTTC; CDR3 protein: CASSLGHLRDEQYF
D gene: .; V gene: TRBV5-6; J gene: TRBJ1-3; clone size: .; CDR3 DNA: TGTGCCAGCAGCTTGCAGGTCGGCAGGGTCGGAAACACCATATATTTT; CDR3 protein: CASSLQVGRVGNTIYF
D gene: TRBD1; V gene: TRBV19; J gene: TRBJ1-1; clone size: .; CDR3 DNA: TGTGCCAGTGCCGAGATGACCAGGGGGCTCAGCGCTGAAGCTTTCTTT; CDR3 protein: CASAEMTRGLSAEAFF
D gene: .; V gene: TRBV2; J gene: TRBJ1-2; clone size: .; CDR3 DNA: TGTGCCAGACGGGGAGAAGACTATGGCTACACCTTC; CDR3 protein: CARRGEDYGYTF
D gene: .; V gene: TRBV4-1; J gene: TRBJ1-5; clone size: few; CDR3 DNA: TGCGCCAGCAGCCAAGCAGGAACTAGCAATCAGCCCCAGCATTTT; CDR3 protein: CASSQAGTSNQPQHF
D gene: .; V gene: TRBV10-3; J gene: TRBJ1-3; clone size: .; CDR3 DNA: TGTGCCATCAGTGAGGTGGGGGGATCTGGAAACACCATATATTTT; CDR3 protein: CAISEVGGSGNTIYF
D gene: TRBD2; V gene: TRBV4-2; J gene: TRBJ2-3; clone size: .; CDR3 DNA: TGTGCCAGCACCCCGGGACTAGCGGGGCGCGGAGATACGCAGTATTTT; CDR3 protein: CASTPGLAGRGDTQYF
D gene: TRBD2; V gene: TRBV7-2; J gene: TRBJ2-1; clone size: .; CDR3 DNA: TGTGCCAGCAGCGATACAGAACAGGGACTAGCCGTCTACAATGAGCAGTTCTTC; CDR3 protein: CASSDTEQGLAVYNEQFF
D gene: TRBD1; V gene: TRBV11-2; J gene: TRBJ2-7; clone size: .; CDR3 DNA: TGTGCCAGCAGCTTTAGAGTCGGGACAGTCTACGAGCAGTACTTC; CDR3 protein: CASSFRVGTVYEQYF
D gene: TRBD2; V gene: TRBV13; J gene: TRBJ2-3; clone size: .; CDR3 DNA: TGTGCCAGCAGCGCCGGACTAGCGGGGGGCGGAGATACGCAGTATTTT; CDR3 protein: CASSAGLAGGGDTQYF
D gene: .; V gene: TRBV28; J gene: TRBJ2-3; clone size: .; CDR3 DNA: TGTGCCAGCAGGCTAGCAATCTTCCGAGGAGATACGCAGTATTTT; CDR3 protein: CASRLAIFRGDTQYF